The 23 T cell receptor beta chains reported below all come from one sample, sequenced in a study of CD8+ T cells in alopecia areata. RNA extraction and reverse transcription yielded cDNA as sequencing template. Profiled with immunoSEQ multiplex PCR; TCRdb holds only in-frame clones, not every one. The sample yields roughly 200,000 clones, about 60% seen once. Treatment denoted: oral pan-JAK inhibitor, 5-10 mg twice daily. This sample comprised CD8+ T cells sorted from blood, obtained at week 24, from a patient treated with tofacitinib. The receptors were sampled from a human donor with alopecia areata.

This clone has a handful of counts. This chain joins TRBV15 and TRBJ2-1; tentative D call: TRBD1 (5 bases). CDR1 LNHNV and CDR2 YYDKDF come from the germline V gene (reference sequence). The CDR3 loop spans 15 amino acids. With 6 bases removed from V and 1 base from J, the gap between germline ends came to 13 bases. The CDR3 loop reads CATRETGSSYNEQFF. The CDR3 DNA reads as TGTGCCACCAGAGAAACAGGTAGTTCCTACAATGAGCAGTTCTTC.

The chain combines TRBV5-1 with TRBJ2-7, with a weak D call TRBD1 (6 bases). Trimming removed 3 bases at V and 7 bases at J, with 11 bases between. This CDR3 has 12 residues. Germline CDR1 reads SGHRS; CDR2 reads YFSETQ. CDR3 loop: CASSSGAREQYF. CDR3 bases: TGCGCCAGCAGCTCAGGGGCACGGGAGCAGTACTTC.

The chain employs TRBV7-2 and TRBJ1-2; possibly TRBD1 for D (5 bases). Germline V gene lookup returns CDR1 SGHTA and CDR2 FQGNSA. The V and J ends lost 1 base and 9 bases respectively, with 9 bases between them. This CDR3 is built from 12 residues. This chain's CDR3 is CASSLGGGSYTF. CDR3 DNA sequence: TGTGCCAGCAGCTTAGGTGGGGGAAGCTACACCTTC.

This clone showed up just a few times. In nucleotides, the CDR3 is TGCAGCGTTGCTCCAGGGGTGGACTATGGCTACACCTTC. Amino acid sequence: CSVAPGVDYGYTF. The chain recombines TRBV29-1 with TRBJ1-2; possible D gene TRBD1, 6 bases. Trimming shortened V by 4 bases and J by 3 bases, and 12 bases separated the two germline ends. The V gene's germline CDR1 is SQVTM and CDR2 ANQGSEA. The CDR3 length is 13 residues.

V is TRBV4-1 and J is TRBJ2-1, with TRBD2 matching over 14 bases. The V gene's germline CDR1 is MGHRA and CDR2 YSYEKL. V lost 0 bases, J lost 8 bases, and 6 bases stayed unmatched. CDR3 size: 17 residues. CDR3 sequence reads: CASSQEGTSGGGDEQFF. In nucleotides, the CDR3 is TGCGCCAGCAGCCAAGAGGGGACTAGCGGGGGAGGGGATGAGCAGTTCTTC.

This clone was picked up a small number of times. The genes are TRBV29-1 and TRBJ2-1, with 8 positions matching TRBD2. The J segment lost 0 bases and the V segment lost 8 bases, leaving 6 bases of the junction unmatched. Germline V gives CDR1 SQVTM, CDR2 ANQGSEA. CDR3 length: 14 amino acids. The CDR3 protein is CSSLAGNSYNEQFF. The CDR3 DNA reads TGCAGCTCCTTAGCGGGGAACTCCTACAATGAGCAGTTCTTC.

The rearrangement links TRBV10-3 to TRBJ2-2; 9 bases are a match to TRBD1. The CDR3 has 15 amino acids. V was pared by 8 bases and J by 5 bases, with 9 bases of the junction left unmatched. Germline V lookup: CDR1 ENHRY, CDR2 SYGVKD. As DNA, the CDR3 is TGTGCCATCGCGGACAGGGGTCATCGGACCGGGGAGCTGTTTTTT. Encoded protein: CAIADRGHRTGELFF.

In this sample, this clone turned up a few times. The chain's CDR3 is CASSSPQTDTQYF. The CDR3 DNA follows: TGTGCCAGCAGCTCCCCTCAAACAGATACGCAGTATTTT. The rearrangement joins TRBV7-9 to TRBJ2-3, with D hard to call. The germline CDR1 and CDR2 sequences are SEHNR and FQNEAQ (reference sequence). The CDR3 length is 13 residues. V was shortened by 4 bases and J by 3 bases, with 8 bases between the two germline ends.

As DNA, the CDR3 is TGTGCCAGCGGGACCTCGGCGGGGGAGCAGTACTTC. Protein: CASGTSAGEQYF. The V call is TRBV7-3, the J call TRBJ2-7; the D gene is possibly TRBD2 (6 bases). Germline V CDR1 and CDR2: SGHTA, FQGTGA. Trimming took off 8 bases at V and 7 bases at J, with 15 bases between the two ends. The CDR3 contains 12 residues.

The chain recombines TRBV7-9 with TRBJ2-3; 9 bases map to TRBD1. This CDR3 has 18 residues. Germline lookup yields CDR1 SEHNR and CDR2 FQNEAQ (reference sequence). V was pared by 6 bases and J by 2 bases, with 15 bases of the junction left unmatched. CDR3 nucleotides: TGTGCCAGCAGTCCCGGCCGACCGGACAGGGGATACACAGATACGCAGTATTTT. It translates to CASSPGRPDRGYTDTQYF.

The V gene is TRBV14, the J gene TRBJ2-3; unclear D gene. Germline loops: CDR1 SGHDN, CDR2 FVKESK. This CDR3 is built from 17 residues. V was pared by 5 bases and J by 2 bases, with 20 bases between. The CDR3 DNA sequence: TGTGCCAGCAGCGCCGCGCGGTTTACGCCAAACACAGATACGCAGTATTTT. It codes for CASSAARFTPNTDTQYF.

The V call is TRBV13, the J call TRBJ2-3, with 8 positions matching TRBD1. CDR1 and CDR2 (germline): PRHDT, FYEKMQ (reference sequence). V shed 5 bases, J shed 2 bases, and the junction held 6 bases outside the gene matches. This CDR3 is 15 amino acids long. The CDR3 region is CASSHGTGATDTQYF. For the CDR3, the DNA is TGTGCCAGCAGCCACGGGACAGGCGCCACAGATACGCAGTATTTT.

For this clone: Other DNA sequences within the sample encode an identical CDR3. The chain couples TRBV30 to TRBJ2-1; the D is unclear. The ends were cut back, 0 bases at V and 6 bases at J, with 6 bases in the middle. Germline loops: CDR1 GTSNPN, CDR2 SVGIG (reference sequence). The CDR3 is 12 amino acids. This chain's CDR3 is CAWSVGSNEQFF. In nucleotides, the CDR3 is TGTGCCTGGAGTGTAGGGTCCAATGAGCAGTTCTTC.

J is TRBJ2-3 and V is TRBV2, with 9 bases lining up with TRBD1. CDR3 size: 15 residues. Germline CDR1 and CDR2: SNHLY and FYNNEI. J lost 3 bases, V lost 5 bases, and 6 bases had no gene match. DNA for the CDR3: TGTGCCAGCAGTCCCTCCGGACAGGGGACAGATACGCAGTATTTT. It encodes CASSPSGQGTDTQYF.

The J gene is TRBJ2-7, the V gene TRBV7-2, with 7 bases matching TRBD2. The V and J ends lost 5 bases and 6 bases, in that order; junction bases with no gene match: 19. In germline, CDR1 is SGHTA, CDR2 FQGNSA. The CDR3 contains 17 residues. CDR3: CASSITGLLSEDSEQYF. The DNA for the CDR3 is TGTGCCAGCAGCATCACGGGACTATTATCGGAAGATAGCGAGCAGTACTTC. Full variable domain (remainder filled in from reference TRBV7-2 and TRBJ2-7): GAGVSQSPSNKVTEKGKDVELRCDPISGHTALYWYRQSLGQGLEFLIYFQGNSAPDKSGLPSDRFSAERTGGSVSTLTIQRTQQEDSAVYLCASSITGLLSEDSEQYFGPGTRLTVT.

This clone was counted a few times. V gene TRBV20-1 combines with J gene TRBJ2-6; TRBD2 might be the D (6 bases). V was clipped by 4 bases and J by 13 bases, with 11 bases between them. The CDR3 totals 11 residues. Germline lookup yields CDR1 DFQATT and CDR2 SNEGSKA (reference sequence). CDR3 amino acids: CSAKWSGVLTF. In DNA form, the CDR3 reads TGCAGTGCTAAATGGAGCGGGGTCCTGACTTTC.

The V call is TRBV29-1, the J call TRBJ2-7, with no clear D. Germline V gives CDR1 SQVTM, CDR2 ANQGSEA. The CDR3 extends over 14 amino acids. Trimming took off 1 base at V and 3 bases at J, with 13 bases between the two ends. CDR3 region: CSVEGYERGYEQYF. The CDR3 DNA is TGCAGCGTTGAAGGGTATGAACGCGGCTACGAGCAGTACTTC.

This chain connects TRBV7-9 to TRBJ1-1; D is uncertain. The CDR3 extends over 9 amino acids. Germline CDR1 SEHNR, CDR2 FQNEAQ (reference sequence). The CDR3 sequence: CAKRTEAFF. The CDR3 nucleotides read TGTGCTAAGAGAACTGAAGCTTTCTTT.

V gene TRBV4-1 combines with J gene TRBJ1-5; TRBD1 matches at 8 bases. The CDR3 has 14 residues. Germline CDR1 and CDR2: MGHRA and YSYEKL. V lost 5 bases to trimming and J lost 3 bases; unmatched junction nucleotides: 3. CDR3: CASSDRGVNQPQHF. The DNA for the CDR3 is TGCGCCAGCAGCGACAGGGGCGTCAATCAGCCCCAGCATTTT.

The chain carries TRBV11-3 and TRBJ2-1; D not certain. Trimming removed 3 bases from V and 6 bases from J, with 12 bases in between. In germline, CDR1 is SGHNT, CDR2 YENEEA. This CDR3 contains 14 residues. CDR3 sequence: CASSFGGQVNEQFF. The CDR3 bases are TGTGCCAGCAGCTTCGGTGGGCAGGTCAATGAGCAGTTCTTC.

This clone has just one count. CDR3 sequence reads: CASSSDGSSSYNEQFF. In DNA form, the CDR3 reads TGTGCCAGCAGCTCCGACGGATCAAGCTCCTACAATGAGCAGTTCTTC. The rearrangement joins TRBV13 to TRBJ2-1, with D unresolved. Germline-derived CDR1 and CDR2 are PRHDT and FYEKMQ (reference sequence). The CDR3 is 16 residues long. Trimming stripped 4 bases from V and 0 bases from J, with 13 bases between. Full variable domain (rest looked up from reference TRBV13 and TRBJ2-1): AAGVIQSPRHLIKEKRETATLKCYPIPRHDTVYWYQQGPGQDPQFLISFYEKMQSDKGSIPDRFSAQQFSDYHSELNMSSLELGDSALYFCASSSDGSSSYNEQFFGPGTRLTVL.

J is TRBJ1-5 and V is TRBV28; D is perhaps TRBD1 (5 bases). CDR1 and CDR2 from the germline V gene are MDHEN and SYDVKM. CDR3 length equals 15 residues. V lost 5 bases and J lost 3, with 14 bases in between. CDR3 coding DNA: TGTGCCAGCAGTGCGCCGGGACGGGTCAATCAGCCCCAGCATTTT. Protein sequence: CASSAPGRVNQPQHF.

The chain is built from TRBV5-1 and TRBJ1-2; D is perhaps TRBD1 (5 bases). V lost 4 bases and J lost 13, with 17 bases in between. The CDR3 sequence is 12 residues long. Germline CDR1 and CDR2: SGHRS and YFSETQ. CDR3: CASSPRGETRTF. For the CDR3, the DNA is TGCGCCAGCAGCCCCCGGGGCGAGACGCGCACCTTC.